The 26 T cell receptor beta chains below come from one sample, sequenced in a study of blood T cell repertoires in COVID-19. The assay was immunoSEQ multiplex PCR, and TCRdb's table has in-frame clones only and misses some. The table has about 100,000 clones, approximately 91% seen once. Sequenced: peripheral blood. These receptors originate from a man between 45 and 60 years old with active COVID-19.

The V call is TRBV5-1, the J call TRBJ2-7; maybe TRBD1 (5 bases). Germline CDR1 and CDR2: SGHRS and YFSETQ. This CDR3 contains 13 residues. V was trimmed by 3 bases and J by 7 bases, leaving 14 bases between them. As DNA, the CDR3 is TGCGCCAGCAGCTGGTCTTCAGGGCGAGAGCAGTACTTC. This codes for CASSWSSGREQYF.

This clone has a single count. This rearrangement joins TRBV24-1 to TRBJ2-7, with TRBD2 matching over 7 bases. Germline-derived CDR1 and CDR2 are KGHDR and SFDVKD. This CDR3 contains 12 residues. V shed 9 bases, J shed 6 bases, and the junction held 7 bases outside the gene matches. CDR3 nucleotide sequence: TGTGCCACCGCAGGCGGGAGTTTCGAGCAGTACGTC. This gives the protein CATAGGSFEQYV.

V is TRBV18 and J is TRBJ1-2; D not certain. Deletions cut 0 bases from V and 6 bases from J, with 11 bases between. This CDR3 has 14 amino acids. CDR1 is KGHSH and CDR2 is LQKENI in the germline V gene. CDR3 region: CASSPPEVGHGYTF. As DNA, the CDR3 is TGTGCCAGCTCACCACCGGAGGTTGGGCATGGCTACACCTTC.

There are a few counts of this clone. Other DNA sequences in the same sample also yield this CDR3. This chain joins TRBV9 and TRBJ1-5; D is uncertain. The CDR3 contains 14 residues. Germline V gene lookup returns CDR1 SGDLS and CDR2 YYNGEE. The germline V and J ends were trimmed by 0 bases and 3 bases, with 7 bases remaining between them. This chain's CDR3 is CASSVDGANQPQHF. Here the CDR3 DNA reads TGTGCCAGCAGCGTAGATGGAGCCAATCAGCCCCAGCATTTT.

The table lists this clone with a count of one. This chain joins TRBV7-2 and TRBJ1-6; maybe TRBD1 (6 bases). The germline V and J ends were trimmed by 1 base and 6 bases, with 13 bases remaining between them. Looked up from germline, CDR1 is SGHTA and CDR2 is FQGNSA. The CDR3 loop spans 16 amino acids. The CDR3 protein is CASSLVGGAGNSPLHF. CDR3 DNA sequence: TGTGCCAGCAGCTTAGTGGGGGGGGCGGGTAATTCACCCCTCCACTTT. The whole variable domain, filled in from reference TRBV7-2 and TRBJ1-6, reads GAGVSQSPSNKVTEKGKDVELRCDPISGHTALYWYRQSLGQGLEFLIYFQGNSAPDKSGLPSDRFSAERTGGSVSTLTIQRTQQEDSAVYLCASSLVGGAGNSPLHFGNGTRLTVT.

V usage is TRBV5-4 and J usage is TRBJ2-3; D ambiguous. CDR3 length: 15 amino acids. Germline V gene lookup returns CDR1 SGHNT and CDR2 YYREEE (reference sequence). The ends were cut back, 0 bases at V and 0 bases at J, with 8 bases in the middle. Written as DNA, the CDR3 is TGTGCCAGCAGCTTGGCATGGGCTAGCACAGATACGCAGTATTTT. This codes for CASSLAWASTDTQYF.

The chain uses TRBV7-9 and TRBJ2-1, with 8 bases identical to TRBD2. V dropped 2 bases and J dropped 1; count of bases not matched to a gene: 1. Per the germline V gene, CDR1 is SEHNR and CDR2 is FQNEAQ (reference sequence). The CDR3 spans 15 residues. The DNA of the CDR3 is TGTGCCAGCAGCTTACAGCGGGGGTCCTACAATGAGCAGTTCTTC. Translated, it gives CASSLQRGSYNEQFF. The complete variable domain, with remaining parts taken from reference TRBV7-9 and TRBJ2-1, reads DTGVSQNPRHKITKRGQNVTFRCDPISEHNRLYWYRQTLGQGPEFLTYFQNEAQLEKSRLLSDRFSAERPKGSFSTLEIQRTEQGDSAMYLCASSLQRGSYNEQFFGPGTRLTVL.

The J gene is TRBJ1-1, the V gene TRBV14, with D tentatively TRBD1 (6 bases). Between the trimmed V and J ends, which lost 5 bases and 7 bases, there was a span of 23 bases. This CDR3 spans 16 amino acids. CDR1 and CDR2 (germline): SGHDN, FVKESK. The CDR3, as DNA: TGTGCCAGCAGCTTACGACAGGCCCCGCGATCTGTTGAAGCTTTCTTT. This gives the protein CASSLRQAPRSVEAFF. The complete variable domain, with remaining parts taken from reference TRBV14 and TRBJ1-1, reads EAGVTQFPSHSVIEKGQTVTLRCDPISGHDNLYWYRRVMGKEIKFLLHFVKESKQDESGMPNNRFLAERTGGTYSTLKVQPAELEDSGVYFCASSLRQAPRSVEAFFGQGTRLTVV.

This chain uses TRBV6-5 with TRBJ2-5, with D hard to call. Trimming removed 2 bases from V and 2 bases from J, with 6 bases in between. CDR3 length: 13 residues. CDR1 is MNHEY and CDR2 is SVGAGI in the germline V gene. The CDR3 here is CASSYGVQETQYF. CDR3 bases: TGTGCCAGCAGTTACGGAGTTCAAGAGACCCAGTACTTC.

This sequence joins TRBV11-2 and TRBJ1-1, with 8 nucleotides matching TRBD1. V shed 1 base, J shed 4 bases, and the junction held 5 bases outside the gene matches. CDR1 and CDR2 (germline): SGHAT, FQNNGV. CDR3 length: 15 amino acids. This CDR3 is CASSLGQGAGTEAFF. In nucleotides, the CDR3 is TGTGCCAGCAGCTTAGGCCAGGGGGCAGGCACTGAAGCTTTCTTT.

The CDR3: CASSSVGRGPGANVLTF. The CDR3 DNA sequence: TGTGCCAGCAGTTCAGTGGGCAGGGGGCCTGGGGCCAACGTCCTGACTTTC. The V and J genes are TRBV7-9 and TRBJ2-6; 8 nucleotides align to TRBD1. V dropped 6 bases and J dropped 2; count of bases not matched to a gene: 9. Germline V gene sequence: CDR1 SEHNR, CDR2 FQNEAQ (reference sequence). CDR3 length: 17 residues.

This clone was recorded only once. Here the CDR3 reads CASSLAFTNTGELFF. The CDR3 DNA is TGTGCCAGCAGCTTAGCCTTTACGAACACCGGGGAGCTGTTTTTT. This chain links TRBV7-6 with TRBJ2-2; D not certain. Germline values: CDR1 SGHVS, CDR2 FNYEAQ. The CDR3 sequence is 15 residues long. Trimming took 0 bases from V and 0 from J, leaving 5 bases between them.

This rearrangement joins TRBV19 to TRBJ1-1; 7 nucleotides match TRBD1. CDR3 length: 14 residues. The germline V gene has CDR1 LNHDA and CDR2 SQIVND (reference sequence). Trimming took 3 bases from V and 0 from J; bases not matched to a gene: 1. This CDR3 is CASSIDRVNTEAFF. CDR3 sequence (DNA): TGTGCCAGTAGTATCGACAGGGTGAACACTGAAGCTTTCTTT.

About this clone: Other DNA sequences from this sample encode an identical CDR3 as well. The CDR3 sequence is CASSLAGAGETQYF. Written as DNA, the CDR3 is TGTGCCAGCAGCTTAGCGGGAGCAGGAGAGACCCAGTACTTC. The gene calls are TRBV7-2 and TRBJ2-5; a possible D gene is TRBD2 (5 bases). The CDR3 loop spans 14 amino acids. Trimming cost V 0 bases and J 4 bases, with 9 bases left between them. Per the germline V gene, CDR1 is SGHTA and CDR2 is FQGNSA.

This chain links TRBV5-6 with TRBJ2-2; D is possibly TRBD1 (6 bases). The V gene's germline CDR1 is SGHDT and CDR2 YYEEEE. This CDR3 has 15 amino acids. V was pared by 4 bases and J by 4 bases, with 14 bases between. This chain's CDR3 is CASSPRGLVTGELFF. CDR3 bases: TGTGCCAGCAGCCCGAGGGGGTTGGTCACCGGGGAGCTGTTTTTT.

This chain connects TRBV2 to TRBJ2-1; the match to TRBD2 covers 9 bases. There are 16 residues in the CDR3. The germline gives CDR1 SNHLY, CDR2 FYNNEI. J lost 4 bases, V lost 6 bases, and 10 bases had no gene match. The CDR3 loop reads CASREASGTNYNEQFF. In nucleotides, the CDR3 is TGTGCCAGCAGGGAGGCTAGCGGGACAAATTACAATGAGCAGTTCTTC.

In its sample, this clone was seen once. V is TRBV5-1 and J is TRBJ2-3; TRBD1 aligns across 8 bases. Unmatched junction bases numbered 2, after V lost 4 bases and J lost 1 base. Germline assignment: CDR1 SGHRS and CDR2 YFSETQ. The CDR3 covers 14 residues. DNA for the CDR3: TGCGCCAGCAGCATGGGACAGGGCACAGATACGCAGTATTTT. As protein: CASSMGQGTDTQYF.

The CDR3 bases are TGTGCCTGGAGTGTAGGTGGGCTTTACGAGCAGTACGTC. Translating gives CAWSVGGLYEQYV. The chain uses TRBV30 and TRBJ2-7; D not resolved. V lost 0 bases and J lost 4, with 10 bases in between. CDR1 and CDR2 from the germline V gene are GTSNPN and SVGIG (reference sequence). CDR3 size: 13 residues.

This sequence joins TRBV10-3 and TRBJ2-5; D perhaps matches TRBD1 (6 bases). The length of the CDR3 is 14 residues. The V gene's germline CDR1 is ENHRY and CDR2 SYGVKD. V was shortened by 4 bases and J by 1 base, with 10 bases between the two germline ends. CDR3 nucleotides: TGTGCCATCAGTGCTGGGACACCCCAAGAGACCCAGTACTTC. Its protein is CAISAGTPQETQYF.

This chain connects TRBV9 to TRBJ2-3; weak D call: TRBD1 (6 bases). The V gene's germline CDR1 is SGDLS and CDR2 YYNGEE. The length of the CDR3 is 13 residues. The ends were cut back, 3 bases at V and 8 bases at J, with 13 bases in the middle. The CDR3 loop reads CASSASTGATQYF. The CDR3 region has the DNA TGTGCCAGCAGCGCGTCGACAGGAGCTACGCAGTATTTT.

The chain joins TRBV29-1 to TRBJ2-1; TRBD1 might be the D (6 bases). The CDR3 loop spans 12 amino acids. Germline-derived CDR1 and CDR2 are SQVTM and ANQGSEA. The germline V and J ends were trimmed by 7 bases and 8 bases, with 15 bases remaining between them. This CDR3 is CSGGQGWDEQFF. CDR3 coding DNA: TGCAGCGGGGGGCAGGGGTGGGATGAGCAGTTCTTC.

The rearrangement joins TRBV15 to TRBJ1-2, with D possibly matching TRBD1 (6 bases). Germline CDR1 is LNHNV and CDR2 is YYDKDF (reference sequence). The CDR3 sequence is 15 residues long. V dropped 1 base and J dropped 4 bases, with 13 bases sitting between them. The CDR3 spells CATSRVTDRTYGYTF. CDR3 sequence (DNA): TGTGCCACCAGCAGAGTCACTGACAGGACCTATGGCTACACCTTC.

The V gene is TRBV11-3, the J gene TRBJ1-3; D gene unclear. V was trimmed by 2 bases and J by 0 bases, leaving 11 bases between them. The CDR3 runs 16 residues. Germline V lookup: CDR1 SGHNT, CDR2 YENEEA. The DNA for the CDR3 is TGTGCCAGCAGCTTACCCGGGAAGCTCTCTGGAAACACCATATATTTT. Translation: CASSLPGKLSGNTIYF.

V usage is TRBV11-2 and J usage is TRBJ2-2; TRBD1 agrees at 10 bases. Germline CDR1 SGHAT, CDR2 FQNNGV. The CDR3 has 18 residues. V was pared by 3 bases and J by 6 bases, with 13 bases of the junction left unmatched. DNA of the CDR3: TGTGCCAGCAGCTTTAGCCTCGGGACAGGGGATGGTTCCGGGGAGCTGTTTTTT. Residues: CASSFSLGTGDGSGELFF.

The chain recombines TRBV15 with TRBJ2-3; perhaps TRBD2 as D (7 bases). The length of the CDR3 is 17 residues. The germline V gene has CDR1 LNHNV and CDR2 YYDKDF (reference sequence). Trimming shortened V by 0 bases and J by 6 bases, and 19 bases separated the two germline ends. The CDR3 sequence: CATSRDTRGGPRDTQYF. The CDR3 bases are TGTGCCACCAGCAGAGACACCAGGGGAGGGCCCAGGGATACGCAGTATTTT.

This sequence joins TRBV9 and TRBJ2-1; TRBD2 agrees at 9 bases. The J segment lost 2 bases and the V segment lost 2 bases, leaving 5 bases of the junction unmatched. The CDR3 loop spans 16 amino acids. Looked up from germline, CDR1 is SGDLS and CDR2 is YYNGEE. Here the CDR3 reads CASSVLSGSPYNEQFF. The DNA for the CDR3 is TGTGCCAGCAGCGTCCTTAGCGGGAGCCCCTACAATGAGCAGTTCTTC.